A selection of T cell receptor beta chains follows, all from one sample in a study of Ad26.COV2.S vaccination and SARS-CoV-2 variants. Assay used: immunoSEQ multiplex PCR; TCRdb lists only in-frame clones, some missing. The repertoire holds some 250,000 clones, with 88% as singletons. The specimen comprised peripheral blood, sampled in a trial of Ad26.COV2.S vaccine versus placebo. The origin of the receptors is a person between 18 and 65 years old who received the Ad26.COV2.S COVID-19 vaccine or a placebo. Each CDR3 is given with its conserved first and last residue. The order of the fields is V gene, J gene, clone size, D gene, CDR3 length, CDR3 DNA, CDR3 protein. A D gene is named only where the DNA matches it firmly. Size is stated for part of the rows, as once, few or many counts, or as a class when the clone is expanded.

>TRBV15|TRBJ2-2|NA|NA|19
TGTGCCACCAGCAGAGATTTCAGGGGGCGGGAGGGTAACACCGGGGAGCTGTTTTTT
CATSRDFRGREGNTGELFF
>TRBV7-3|TRBJ2-3|NA|TRBD1|17
TGTGCCAGCAGCTTAAGTCCGGGACAGGGGGCGAGGGATACGCAGTATTTT
CASSLSPGQGARDTQYF
>TRBV9|TRBJ2-1|NA|NA|12
TGTGCCAGCAGCGTCCGAAACAATGAGCAGTTCTTC
CASSVRNNEQFF
>TRBV28|TRBJ1-5|NA|TRBD1|14
TGTGCCAGCAGCAGGGGAGGGGGCGTCGGGCCCCAGCATTTT
CASSRGGGVGPQHF
>TRBV19|TRBJ1-2|NA|TRBD1|11
TGTGCCAGCGGGACAGCCTATGGCTACACCTTC
CASGTAYGYTF
>TRBV9|TRBJ2-2|NA|NA|14
TGTGCCAGCAGCACCACCAGGACCACCGGGGAGCTGTTTTTT
CASSTTRTTGELFF
>TRBV24-1|TRBJ2-3|NA|NA|14
TGTGCCACCAGTGATGCAGGCTCCACAGATACGCAGTATTTT
CATSDAGSTDTQYF
>TRBV9|TRBJ2-3|NA|NA|15
TGTGCCAGCAGGGGAGGTAATAGCCGGTCAGATACGCAGTATTTT
CASRGGNSRSDTQYF
>TRBV13|TRBJ2-7|NA|NA|15
TGTGCCAGCAGCGTCGGGACGGAGGGTTCCTACGAGCAGTACTTC
CASSVGTEGSYEQYF
>TRBV5-1|TRBJ2-1|NA|NA|14
TGCGCCAGCAGGGACACGGGGGGCTACGGAGAGCAGTTCTTC
CASRDTGGYGEQFF
>TRBV10-2|TRBJ1-1|NA|TRBD1|13
TGCGCCAGCACCCTAGACAGGGGCACTGAAGCTTTCTTT
CASTLDRGTEAFF
>TRBV6-4|TRBJ2-7|NA|NA|15
TGTGCCAGCAGTGGCCTCGGGGGGCCCTCCTACGAGCAGTACTTC
CASSGLGGPSYEQYF
>TRBV29-1|TRBJ1-1|NA|NA|13
TGCAGCGTTGATGGAGGGTATAGCTCTGAAGCTTTCTTT
CSVDGGYSSEAFF
>TRBV6-5|TRBJ1-2|NA|NA|11
TGTGCCAGCGCGAACGGGGGGGGATACACCTTC
CASANGGGYTF
>TRBV19|TRBJ1-1|NA|NA|14
TGTGCCAGTAGCCAGAGCAGGGGAAACACTGAAGCTTTCTTT
CASSQSRGNTEAFF
>TRBV7-6|TRBJ2-6|NA|NA|14
TGTGCCAGCAGCGCCAACCCTGGGGCCAACGTCCTGACTTTC
CASSANPGANVLTF
>TRBV3-1/TRBV3-2|TRBJ2-7|NA|TRBD1|15
TGTGCCAGCGCTAATCCGGACAGGGGGACCTACGAGCAGTACTTC
CASANPDRGTYEQYF
>TRBV6-2/TRBV6-3|TRBJ1-1|NA|NA|15
TGTGCCAGCAGTTACCTCCAGACGGCGAACACTGAAGCTTTCTTT
CASSYLQTANTEAFF
>TRBV7-3|TRBJ2-7|once|TRBD2|15
TGTGCCAGCAGCCTTACTAGCGGGCACTCCTACGAGCAGTACTTC
CASSLTSGHSYEQYF
>TRBV28|TRBJ2-6|NA|NA|15
TGTGCCAGCAGTTCCCAGGGAGCCGGGGCCAACGTCCTGACTTTC
CASSSQGAGANVLTF
>TRBV4-2|TRBJ2-2|NA|NA|16
TGTGCCAGCAGCCAAGAAAACCAAGGGTCGGCCGGGGAGCTGTTTTTT
CASSQENQGSAGELFF
>TRBV7-3|TRBJ1-1|NA|NA|14
TGTGCCAGCAGCTGGGGGGGAGGATCCACTGAAGCTTTCTTT
CASSWGGGSTEAFF
>TRBV5-1|TRBJ2-1|once|NA|16
TGCGCCAGCAGCTTGGAAGGGACACGAACCTACAATGAGCAGTTCTTC
CASSLEGTRTYNEQFF
>TRBV7-2|TRBJ2-3|NA|TRBD2|16
TGTGCCAGCAGCGGGGGGGTAGCGGGAGTTTTAGATACGCAGTATTTT
CASSGGVAGVLDTQYF
>TRBV15|TRBJ1-3|NA|TRBD1|19
TGTGCCACCAGCAGAGATCTCCGCTCGGACAGGGCCCCTGGAAACACCATATATTTT
CATSRDLRSDRAPGNTIYF
>TRBV19|TRBJ1-2|NA|NA|15
TGTGCCAGTACACGCGTCGTGAGTCGCAACTATGGCTACACCTTC
CASTRVVSRNYGYTF
>TRBV2|TRBJ1-2|NA|NA|13
TGTGCCAGCTTAGGGACATCCAACTATGGCTACACCTTC
CASLGTSNYGYTF
>TRBV28|TRBJ2-3|NA|NA|12
TGTGCCAGCAGATCTCAGGCAGATACGCAGTATTTT
CASRSQADTQYF
>TRBV7-3|TRBJ1-4|NA|TRBD1|19
TGTGCCAGCAGCTTAATTAGGTCAGGGGGTTGTGCAACTAATGAAAAACTGTTTTTT
CASSLIRSGGCATNEKLFF
>TRBV11-2|TRBJ2-1|once|TRBD1|16
TGTGCCAGCAGCATCCTAGGGGGCGCTTCCTACAATGAGCAGTTCTTC
CASSILGGASYNEQFF
>TRBV11-3|TRBJ2-1|NA|TRBD2|16
TGTGCCAGCAGCTTAGGGCGGGGGAGAACAAACAATGAGCAGTTCTTC
CASSLGRGRTNNEQFF
>TRBV27|TRBJ1-5|NA|TRBD1|15
TGTGCCAGCAGTCCTGGGACAGGGGTCAATCAGCCCCAGCATTTT
CASSPGTGVNQPQHF